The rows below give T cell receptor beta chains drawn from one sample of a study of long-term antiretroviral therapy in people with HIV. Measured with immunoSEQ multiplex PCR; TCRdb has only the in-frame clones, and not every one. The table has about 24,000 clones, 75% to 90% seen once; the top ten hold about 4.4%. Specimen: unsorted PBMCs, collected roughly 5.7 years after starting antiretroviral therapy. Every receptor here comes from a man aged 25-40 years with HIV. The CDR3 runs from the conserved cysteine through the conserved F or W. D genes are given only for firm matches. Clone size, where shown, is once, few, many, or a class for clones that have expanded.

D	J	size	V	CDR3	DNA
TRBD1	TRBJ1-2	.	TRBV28	CASRSQGAYGYTF	TGTGCCAGCAGATCCCAGGGGGCCTACGGCTACACCTTC
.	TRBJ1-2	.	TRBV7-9	CASSLVETIHGYTF	TGTGCCAGCAGCTTAGTAGAGACAATCCATGGCTACACCTTC
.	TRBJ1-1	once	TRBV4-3	CASSQVAGANTEAFF	TGCGCCAGCAGCCAAGTGGCAGGGGCGAACACTGAAGCTTTCTTT
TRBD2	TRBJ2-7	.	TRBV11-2	CASSSGWLAGYEQYF	TGTGCCAGCAGCTCCGGCTGGCTAGCGGGATACGAGCAGTACTTC
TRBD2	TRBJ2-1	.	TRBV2	CASVTSGGSYNEQFF	TGTGCCAGCGTGACTAGCGGGGGCTCCTACAATGAGCAGTTCTTC
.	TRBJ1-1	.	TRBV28	CASTRTGYTEAFF	TGTGCCAGCACCAGAACAGGGTACACTGAAGCTTTCTTT
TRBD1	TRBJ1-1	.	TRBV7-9	CASSQGASAFF	TGTGCCAGCAGTCAGGGGGCGAGCGCTTTCTTT
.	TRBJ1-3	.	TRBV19	CASRGLSGNTIYF	TGTGCCAGTAGAGGGCTCTCTGGAAACACCATATATTTT
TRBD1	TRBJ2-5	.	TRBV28	CASSFGLGGQGEWQETQYF	TGTGCCAGCAGTTTCGGGTTAGGTGGACAGGGCGAATGGCAAGAGACCCAGTACTTC
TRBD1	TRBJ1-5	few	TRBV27	CASRMTGALNQPQHF	TGTGCCAGCAGAATGACAGGGGCTCTTAATCAGCCCCAGCATTTT
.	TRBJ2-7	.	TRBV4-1	CASSQVMDRPYEQYF	TGCGCCAGCAGCCAAGTGATGGACAGACCGTACGAGCAGTACTTC
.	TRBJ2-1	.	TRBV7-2	CASSLVAGIHNEQFF	TGTGCCAGCAGCTTAGTGGCAGGTATCCACAATGAGCAGTTCTTC
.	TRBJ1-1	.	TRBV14	CASARTEDNTEAFF	TGTGCCAGCGCGCGGACAGAGGATAACACTGAAGCTTTCTTT
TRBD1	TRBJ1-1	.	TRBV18	CASSPGTALNTEAFF	TGTGCCAGCTCACCTGGGACAGCCTTGAACACTGAAGCTTTCTTT
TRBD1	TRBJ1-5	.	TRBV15	CATSRLQGQPQHF	TGTGCCACCAGCAGACTACAGGGGCAGCCCCAGCATTTT
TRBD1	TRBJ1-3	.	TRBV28	CASTPPGTGVGNTIYF	TGTGCCAGCACCCCCCCCGGGACAGGGGTGGGAAACACCATATATTTT
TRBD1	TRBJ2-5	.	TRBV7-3	CASSPGGTGETQYF	TGTGCCAGCAGTCCAGGGGGCACGGGTGAGACCCAGTACTTC
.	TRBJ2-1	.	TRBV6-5	CASSSTQLSGVEQFF	TGTGCCAGCAGTTCGACTCAACTTAGCGGAGTCGAGCAGTTCTTC
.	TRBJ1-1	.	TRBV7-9	CASSFQGRPGRPKAFF	TGTGCCAGCAGCTTTCAAGGACGGCCGGGAAGACCGAAAGCTTTCTTT
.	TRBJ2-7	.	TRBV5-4	CASSLDRGWSSYEQYF	TGTGCCAGCAGCTTGGATCGGGGTTGGTCCTCCTACGAGCAGTACTTC
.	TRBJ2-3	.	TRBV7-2	CASSPLSGTFWYF	TGTGCCAGCAGCCCTCTCTCCGGGACCTTTTGGTATTTT
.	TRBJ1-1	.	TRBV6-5	CASSYAGAVEAFF	TGTGCCAGCAGCTACGCTGGGGCCGTTGAAGCTTTCTTT
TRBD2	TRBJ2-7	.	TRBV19	CASSPAGGYEQYF	TGTGCCAGTAGCCCCGCGGGGGGCTACGAGCAGTACTTC
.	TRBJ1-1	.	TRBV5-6	CASSPVGVNTEAFF	TGTGCCAGCAGCCCCGTTGGAGTGAACACTGAAGCTTTCTTT
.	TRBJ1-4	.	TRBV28	CASLSWTRTPTVFF	TGTGCCAGCCTTTCTTGGACCCGGACCCCGACGGTTTTTTTT
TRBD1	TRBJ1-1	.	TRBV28	CASIQTGGSTEAFF	TGTGCCAGCATACAGACAGGGGGCTCTACTGAAGCTTTCTTT
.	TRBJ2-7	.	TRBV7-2	CASSPDSNAYEQYF	TGTGCCAGCAGCCCCGACAGCAATGCCTACGAGCAGTACTTC
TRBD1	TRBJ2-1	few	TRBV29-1	CSVEDRALSNEQFF	TGCAGCGTTGAGGACAGGGCTTTGTCCAATGAGCAGTTCTTC
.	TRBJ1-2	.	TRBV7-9	CASSLSLRTENYGYTF	TGTGCCAGCAGCTTAAGCTTGAGGACAGAAAACTATGGCTACACCTTC
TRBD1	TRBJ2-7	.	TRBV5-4	CASSSPDWTGSSYEQYF	TGTGCCAGCAGTTCCCCCGATTGGACAGGTAGCTCCTACGAGCAGTACTTC
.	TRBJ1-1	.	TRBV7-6	CASSPAKYGKGHRTEAFF	TGTGCCAGCAGCCCTGCGAAATATGGAAAGGGACATCGGACTGAAGCTTTCTTT
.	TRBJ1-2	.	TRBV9	CAGHRVGYGYTF	TGTGCCGGACACAGGGTCGGCTATGGCTACACCTTC
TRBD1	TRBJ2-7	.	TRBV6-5	CASSYSGQGVIYEQYF	TGTGCCAGCAGTTACTCGGGGCAGGGGGTAATCTACGAGCAGTACTTC
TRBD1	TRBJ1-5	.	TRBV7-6	CASSFPQGANQPQHF	TGTGCCAGCAGCTTCCCACAGGGGGCCAATCAGCCCCAGCATTTT
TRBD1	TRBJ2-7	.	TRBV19	CASSKGTGGHEQYF	TGTGCCAGTAGTAAGGGGACAGGGGGCCACGAGCAGTACTTC
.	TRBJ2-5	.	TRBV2	CASSERDQETQYF	TGTGCCAGCAGTGAAAGGGATCAAGAGACCCAGTACTTC
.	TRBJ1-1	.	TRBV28	CASSFDGASWTEAFF	TGTGCCAGCAGCTTCGACGGCGCTTCTTGGACTGAAGCTTTCTTT
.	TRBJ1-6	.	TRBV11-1	CASSLDRSSPLHF	TGTGCCAGCAGCTTAGACCGGAGTTCACCCCTCCACTTT
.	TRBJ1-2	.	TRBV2	CASSESRGAGYGYTF	TGTGCCAGCAGTGAATCTCGGGGGGCGGGGTATGGCTACACCTTC
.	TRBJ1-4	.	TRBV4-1	CASSQDGAATNEKLFF	TGCGCCAGCAGCCAAGATGGGGCAGCAACTAATGAAAAACTGTTTTTT
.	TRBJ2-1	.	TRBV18	CASSSGGTEYNEQFF	TGTGCCAGCTCATCAGGCGGGACAGAGTACAATGAGCAGTTCTTC
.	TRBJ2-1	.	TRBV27	CASGPFSYNEQFF	TGTGCCAGCGGCCCCTTCTCCTACAATGAGCAGTTCTTC
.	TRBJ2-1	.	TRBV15	CATSKTGASSYNEQFF	TGTGCCACCAGCAAAACAGGCGCCAGCTCCTACAATGAGCAGTTCTTC
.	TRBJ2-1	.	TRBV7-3	CASSLGTYNEQFF	TGTGCCAGCAGCCTTGGGACCTACAATGAGCAGTTCTTC